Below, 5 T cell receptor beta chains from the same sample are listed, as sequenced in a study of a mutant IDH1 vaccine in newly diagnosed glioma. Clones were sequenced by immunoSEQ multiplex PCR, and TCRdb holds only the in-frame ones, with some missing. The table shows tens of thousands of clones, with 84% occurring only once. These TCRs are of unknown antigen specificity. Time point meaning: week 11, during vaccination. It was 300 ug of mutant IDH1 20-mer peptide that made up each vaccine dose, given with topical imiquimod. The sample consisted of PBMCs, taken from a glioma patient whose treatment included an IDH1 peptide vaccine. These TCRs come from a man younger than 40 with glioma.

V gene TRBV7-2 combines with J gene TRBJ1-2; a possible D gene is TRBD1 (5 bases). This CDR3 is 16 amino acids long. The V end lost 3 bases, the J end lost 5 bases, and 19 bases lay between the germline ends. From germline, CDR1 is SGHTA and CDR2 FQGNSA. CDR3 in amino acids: CASSLGPPGTQYGYTF. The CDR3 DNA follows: TGTGCCAGCAGCTTGGGGCCCCCAGGGACCCAATATGGCTACACCTTC.

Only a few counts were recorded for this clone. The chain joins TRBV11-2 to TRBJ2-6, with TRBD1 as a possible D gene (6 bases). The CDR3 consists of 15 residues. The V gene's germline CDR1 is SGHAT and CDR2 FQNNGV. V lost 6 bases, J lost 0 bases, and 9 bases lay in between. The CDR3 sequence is CASRQGFSGANVLTF. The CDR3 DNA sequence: TGTGCCAGCAGGCAGGGGTTCTCTGGGGCCAACGTCCTGACTTTC.

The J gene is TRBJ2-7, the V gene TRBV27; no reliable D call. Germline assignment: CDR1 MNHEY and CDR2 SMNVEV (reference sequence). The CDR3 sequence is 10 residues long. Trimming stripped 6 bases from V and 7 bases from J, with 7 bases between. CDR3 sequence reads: CASRGREQYF. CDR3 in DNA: TGTGCCAGCAGAGGAAGGGAGCAGTACTTC.

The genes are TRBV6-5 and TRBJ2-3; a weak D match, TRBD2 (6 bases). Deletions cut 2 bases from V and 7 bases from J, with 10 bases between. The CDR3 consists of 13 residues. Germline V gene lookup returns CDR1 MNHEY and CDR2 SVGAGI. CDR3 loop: CASSYPGTYTQYF. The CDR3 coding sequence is TGTGCCAGCAGTTACCCGGGGACTTATACGCAGTATTTT.

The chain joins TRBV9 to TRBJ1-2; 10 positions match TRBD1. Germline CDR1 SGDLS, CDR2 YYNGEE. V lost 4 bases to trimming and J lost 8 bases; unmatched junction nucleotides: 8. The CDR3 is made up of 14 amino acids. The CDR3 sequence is CASSPQGQGGGYTF. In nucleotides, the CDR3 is TGTGCCAGCAGCCCCCAAGGACAGGGGGGAGGCTACACCTTC.